The clone carrying this TCR beta chain was observed once. What it binds is unknown. The data originate from a study of human versus mouse CDR3 diversity and MHC coevolution. Trimming pared 3 bases from V and 7 bases from J, leaving 12 bases between. The CDR3 is made up of 14 amino acids. Germline CDR1 SEHNR, CDR2 FQNEAQ (reference sequence). Points from the study as a whole: Humans had the largest estimated TCR beta repertoire, 1.5 million to 2 million clonotypes.

This table comes from immunoSEQ multiplex PCR, and its TCRdb copy is limited to in-frame clones, with some not included. The repertoire holds roughly 80,000 clones, around 90% seen once, with roughly 0.15% in the top ten. Sequenced sample: naive CD4+ T cells from blood. The subset here: CD45RO-negative CD62L-positive naive CD4 T cells. This chain uses TRBV7-9 with TRBJ1-4; D perhaps matches TRBD1 (6 bases). This clonotype was obtained from a person between 25 and 70 years old in good health. The CDR3, as DNA: TGTGCCAGCAGCTTTAAGACAGGTGGTGAAAAACTGTTTTTT. The encoded protein is CASSFKTGGEKLFF.